The entry below describes one T cell receptor beta chain. This record belongs to a study of blood T cell repertoires in COVID-19. Study information: Both acute and convalescent COVID-19 samples were obtained from the United States, Italy and Spain. PBMCs, B-cell-depleted T cells, or T cells provided the cDNA or gDNA that made up the material.

Original data processing: Amplification from reference gene primers served as the basis for estimated nucleated cell counts. Libraries were prepared by immunoSEQ multiplex PCR; TCRdb keeps only in-frame clonotypes and omits some of them. V and J calls and clone size follow that table, whereas D and trimming were derived from the DNA. Here the sample spans roughly 120,000 clones, 70% to 90% being singletons. This receptor was obtained from a man in his 70s who had recovered from COVID-19. The specimen sequenced was peripheral blood.

Written as DNA, the CDR3 is TGTGCCAGTACCCGGGACAGGGCAAATCAGCCCCAGCATTTT. Translated, it gives CASTRDRANQPQHF. The gene calls are TRBV19 and TRBJ1-5; 9 nucleotides line up with TRBD1. The length of the CDR3 is 14 residues. Germline loops: CDR1 LNHDA, CDR2 SQIVND (reference sequence). V gave up 7 bases and J gave up 4 bases; unmatched junction bases: 5.